This TCR beta chain was sequenced for a study of blood T cell repertoires in COVID-19. This CDR3 spans 14 amino acids. Germline CDR1 and CDR2: SGHAT and FQNNGV. V gave up 3 bases and J gave up 2 bases; unmatched junction bases: 2. Assay used: immunoSEQ multiplex PCR; TCRdb lists only in-frame clones, some missing. The table lists approximately 200,000 clones, about 85% of them singletons, with around 20% in the top ten. This clone showed up just once. Sequencing was performed on PBMCs or T cells enriched from blood (not recorded which). This TCR was sampled from a man aged 40-49 years who had recovered from COVID-19. The chain has TRBV11-2 and TRBJ2-7; the match to TRBD1 covers 9 bases. For the CDR3, the DNA is TGTGCCAGCAGCTTTGGGACAGGGACCTACGAGCAGTACTTC. This sequence encodes CASSFGTGTYEQYF.